The 28 T cell receptor beta chains presented below share a single source sample, sequenced in a study of response to subunit inactivated influenza vaccine. TCRdb reanalysed the RT-PCR reads using MiXCR and keeps one entry per CDR3 protein. Altogether 400,000 to 650,000 distinct CDR3 sequences are present, 7.2% being singletons, with the ten largest covering approximately 14%. This specimen was PBMCs from blood, taken less than 30 months after vaccination. The receptors originated from a man aged 45 to 70 who received an inactivated influenza vaccine.

This clonotype was recorded at least ten times. The J gene is TRBJ2-3, the V gene TRBV20-1, with 7 bases identical to TRBD2. Trimming cost V 6 bases and J 4 bases; bases outside gene matches: 22. From germline, CDR1 is DFQATT and CDR2 SNEGSKA (reference sequence). The CDR3 has 18 amino acids. CDR3 coding DNA: TGCAGTGCCATCTCAGCGGCCGGGGGGAGGGCCAGTGCAGATACGCAGTATTTT. Residues: CSAISAAGGRASADTQYF.

The V gene is TRBV5-1, the J gene TRBJ2-2; 14 bases fit TRBD2. There are 17 residues in the CDR3. V shed 3 bases, J shed 6 bases, and the junction held 7 bases outside the gene matches. Germline V gene data show CDR1 as SGHRS and CDR2 as YFSETQ. This CDR3 is CASSYGTSGRGSGELFF. The CDR3 DNA is TGCGCCAGCAGCTACGGGACTAGCGGGAGAGGATCCGGGGAGCTGTTTTTT. The full variable domain, in which reference TRBV5-1 and TRBJ2-2 provide the parts outside the CDR3, is KAGVTQTPRYLIKTRGQQVTLSCSPISGHRSVSWYQQTPGQGLQFLFEYFSETQRNKGNFPGRFSGRQFSNSRSEMNVSTLELGDSALYLCASSYGTSGRGSGELFFGEGSRLTVL.

A few counts support this clonotype. V usage is TRBV20-1 and J usage is TRBJ2-5; perhaps TRBD1 as D (6 bases). CDR3 length: 13 amino acids. The V gene's germline CDR1 is DFQATT and CDR2 SNEGSKA (reference sequence). Here the CDR3 DNA reads TGCAGGGCGCAACTAGGGGGAAGAGAGACCCAGTACTTC. Amino acids: CRAQLGGRETQYF.

This clonotype was recorded at least ten times. The chain employs TRBV28 and TRBJ2-7, with D possibly being TRBD1 (5 bases). Deletions cut 1 base from V and 6 bases from J, with 10 bases between. Germline V gene lookup returns CDR1 MDHEN and CDR2 SYDVKM. There are 13 residues in the CDR3. CDR3 sequence (DNA): TGTGCCAGCAGTTTATTGCAGGGATTCGAGCAGTACTTC. Protein product: CASSLLQGFEQYF. Complete variable domain (other parts from reference TRBV28 and TRBJ2-7): DVKVTQSSRYLVKRTGEKVFLECVQDMDHENMFWYRQDPGLGLRLIYFSYDVKMKEKGDIPEGYSVSREKKERFSLILESASTNQTSMYLCASSLLQGFEQYFGPGTRLTVT.

This clonotype came up many times. The rearrangement joins TRBV20-1 to TRBJ2-7; 11 positions match TRBD1. The V segment lost 6 bases and the J segment 3 bases; nucleotides outside the gene matches: 16. Germline V CDR1 and CDR2: DFQATT, SNEGSKA (reference sequence). The CDR3 extends over 17 amino acids. CDR3 region: CSAVNRDRGKLGYEQYF. The CDR3, as DNA: TGCAGTGCGGTTAACCGGGACAGGGGGAAGTTGGGCTACGAGCAGTACTTC.

This clonotype was seen a handful of times. The genes are TRBV2 and TRBJ2-7, with D perhaps matching TRBD1 (6 bases). Trimming shortened V by 6 bases and J by 0 bases, and 18 bases separated the two germline ends. The CDR3 is made up of 16 amino acids. Germline V gene lookup returns CDR1 SNHLY and CDR2 FYNNEI. CDR3 protein: CASSYTPGQSSYEQYF. DNA for the CDR3: TGTGCCAGCAGCTACACTCCCGGACAGAGCTCCTACGAGCAGTACTTC.

This sequence joins TRBV7-9 and TRBJ1-2; D remains ambiguous. CDR1 is SEHNR and CDR2 is FQNEAQ in the germline V gene (reference sequence). V was clipped by 1 base and J by 0 bases, with 12 bases between them. This CDR3 has 16 amino acids. CDR3 coding DNA: TGTGCCAGCAGCTTAGTGGCGGGAGGTGCTAACTATGGCTACACCTTC. It codes for CASSLVAGGANYGYTF.

This clonotype was observed many times. The chain is built from TRBV5-5 and TRBJ2-7, with a possible D match to TRBD2 (5 bases). The CDR3 has 14 amino acids. V was pared by 1 base and J by 2 bases, with 10 bases between. Germline CDR1 is SGHKS and CDR2 is YYEKEE (reference sequence). CDR3 sequence reads: CASSLSDGTYEQYF. CDR3 coding DNA: TGTGCCAGCAGCTTGTCGGACGGGACCTACGAGCAGTACTTC.

The chain recombines TRBV9 with TRBJ1-2; perhaps TRBD1 as D (5 bases). The V end lost 4 bases, the J end lost 6 bases, and 19 bases lay between the germline ends. There are 15 residues in the CDR3. The germline gives CDR1 SGDLS, CDR2 YYNGEE. CDR3: CASSPLGRWIHGYTF. For the CDR3, the DNA is TGTGCCAGCAGCCCTTTGGGACGGTGGATCCATGGCTACACCTTC.

The gene calls are TRBV6-2 or TRBV6-3 and TRBJ2-7; D is perhaps TRBD1 (6 bases). CDR1 and CDR2 (germline): MNHEY, SVGEGT. Trimming pared 0 bases from V and 5 bases from J, leaving 14 bases between. There are 15 residues in the CDR3. In nucleotides, the CDR3 is TGTGCCAGCAGTTACTCGACGACAGGCGCCCACGAGCAGTACTTC. It is translated as CASSYSTTGAHEQYF.

This chain joins TRBV20-1 and TRBJ1-5; TRBD1 matches at 7 bases. The length of the CDR3 is 15 residues. Germline CDR1 and CDR2: DFQATT and SNEGSKA (reference sequence). V shed 3 bases, J shed 0 bases, and the junction held 5 bases outside the gene matches. CDR3 region: CSARGQIHSNQPQHF. The CDR3 nucleotides read TGCAGTGCTAGGGGACAGATTCATAGCAATCAGCCCCAGCATTTT.

The rearrangement uses TRBV10-3 and TRBJ2-7, with D tentatively TRBD2 (6 bases). Germline CDR1 is ENHRY and CDR2 is SYGVKD. Trimming took 7 bases from V and 0 from J, leaving 16 bases between them. The CDR3 runs 15 residues. The CDR3 DNA follows: TGTGCCATCATGGGTGGGCGGGAAACCTCCTACGAGCAGTACTTC. Translating it yields CAIMGGRETSYEQYF.

The J gene is TRBJ2-3, the V gene TRBV9, with D tentatively TRBD1 or TRBD2 (5 bases each). V lost 4 bases and J 2 bases, leaving 11 bases between the germline ends. In germline, CDR1 is SGDLS, CDR2 YYNGEE. The CDR3 spans 14 residues. The CDR3 coding sequence is TGTGCCAGCAGCTCGGGACGCAACACAGATACGCAGTATTTT. Protein: CASSSGRNTDTQYF.

The gene calls are TRBV3-1 and TRBJ1-5; D is unresolved. The length of the CDR3 is 13 residues. The germline CDR1 and CDR2 sequences are LGHDT and YNNKEL (reference sequence). Between the trimmed V and J ends, which lost 1 base and 4 bases, there was a span of 5 bases. The CDR3 is CASSQGINQPQHF. The CDR3 DNA is TGTGCCAGCAGCCAAGGGATTAATCAGCCCCAGCATTTT.

J is TRBJ1-2 and V is TRBV12-3 or TRBV12-4; D call uncertain. Trimming left V 2 bases short and J 4 bases short, with 5 bases between. There are 12 residues in the CDR3. The CDR3 bases are TGTGCCAGCAGTTTACAGTTCTATGGCTACACCTTC. Its protein is CASSLQFYGYTF.

This clonotype was counted at least ten times. The gene calls are TRBV5-1 and TRBJ2-2; 11 nucleotides align to TRBD2. V shed 0 bases and J 4 bases; nucleotides not matched to a gene: 2. The CDR3 contains 16 residues. Per germline, CDR1 SGHRS and CDR2 YFSETQ. CDR3 sequence: CASSLVLAGGTGELFF. CDR3 DNA: TGCGCCAGCAGCTTGGTTCTAGCGGGAGGCACCGGGGAGCTGTTTTTT.

This clonotype was detected only a few times. V usage is TRBV12-3 or TRBV12-4 and J usage is TRBJ1-5; 10 nucleotides line up with TRBD1. With V trimmed by 5 bases and J by 2 bases, 6 bases remained unmatched. CDR3 size: 16 residues. CDR3 sequence reads: CASSPPGQGGNQPQHF. CDR3 coding DNA: TGTGCCAGCAGTCCCCCCGGACAGGGGGGCAATCAGCCCCAGCATTTT.

This clonotype was recorded many times. This rearrangement joins TRBV24-1 to TRBJ2-3; D is unclear. With 5 bases removed from V and 4 bases from J, the gap between germline ends came to 3 bases. This CDR3 contains 11 residues. Germline loops: CDR1 KGHDR, CDR2 SFDVKD. The CDR3 loop reads CATSAADTQYF. The CDR3 DNA reads TGTGCCACCAGTGCCGCAGATACGCAGTATTTT.

The rearrangement joins TRBV24-1 to TRBJ2-2; unclear D gene. Trimming left V 10 bases short and J 7 bases short, with 12 bases between. CDR3 size: 12 residues. In germline, CDR1 is KGHDR, CDR2 SFDVKD. The CDR3: CATGRAGGELFF. The CDR3 DNA reads TGTGCCACGGGCCGAGCCGGCGGGGAGCTGTTTTTT.

The chain employs TRBV6-2 or TRBV6-3 and TRBJ2-7, with 10 bases aligning to TRBD2. The length of the CDR3 is 15 residues. Germline-derived CDR1 and CDR2 are MNHEY and SVGEGT. V lost 0 bases to trimming and J lost 6 bases; unmatched junction nucleotides: 5. The CDR3 nucleotides are TGTGCCAGCAGTTACTCTAGCCTAGCGGGAGCCGAGCAGTACTTC. This translates into CASSYSSLAGAEQYF.

This clonotype appeared a few times. The V call is TRBV6-1, the J call TRBJ2-5; no reliable D call. This CDR3 is 14 amino acids long. V lost 5 bases and J lost 4, with 14 bases in between. CDR1 MNHNS and CDR2 SASEGT come from the germline V gene. CDR3 protein: CASSPPGSGETQYF. CDR3 sequence (DNA): TGTGCCAGCAGTCCGCCCGGGTCGGGAGAGACCCAGTACTTC.

As regards this clonotype: A read error may explain this, as a much larger clone is one base away. The V call is TRBV28, the J call TRBJ2-7; D is possibly TRBD1 (6 bases). This CDR3 is built from 15 residues. Germline V gene sequence: CDR1 MDHEN, CDR2 SYDVKM. Trimming left V 6 bases short and J 3 bases short, with 18 bases between. The CDR3 DNA follows: TGTGCCAGCAGCCTAAACCGGGACATCTACTACGAGCAGTACTTC. Residues: CASSLNRDIYYEQYF.

The rearrangement joins TRBV6-1 to TRBJ2-2; a possible D gene is TRBD1 (6 bases). Germline CDR1 reads MNHNS; CDR2 reads SASEGT. CDR3 length: 14 residues. V lost 7 bases to trimming and J lost 6 bases, with 15 bases between them. As DNA, the CDR3 is TGTGCCAGCAAGGCGACAGGCTCACCCGGGGAGCTGTTTTTT. Its translation: CASKATGSPGELFF.

In its sample, this clonotype was seen a few times. This sequence joins TRBV7-8 and TRBJ2-7, with D tentatively TRBD2 (5 bases). The V and J ends lost 3 bases and 1 base respectively, with 16 bases between them. This CDR3 is built from 16 residues. Germline CDR1 and CDR2: SGHVS and FQNEAQ. In nucleotides, the CDR3 is TGTGCCAGCAGCTTTGCCACCGGGATATCTTCCTACGAGCAGTACTTC. It translates to CASSFATGISSYEQYF.

This clonotype was recorded at least ten times. In DNA form, the CDR3 reads TGCGCCAGCAGCTTGGGACAGAATCGGGATACGCAGTATTTT. Residues: CASSLGQNRDTQYF. The chain carries TRBV5-1 and TRBJ2-3; a weak D match, TRBD1 (5 bases). The CDR3 is 14 residues long. CDR1 and CDR2 (germline): SGHRS, YFSETQ. V was clipped by 0 bases and J by 6 bases, with 11 bases between them.

The rearrangement links TRBV7-9 to TRBJ1-6, with D possibly being TRBD1 (5 bases). Germline CDR1 and CDR2: SEHNR and FQNEAQ (reference sequence). V lost 3 bases to trimming and J lost 5 bases, with 8 bases between them. This CDR3 comprises 14 residues. The DNA of the CDR3 is TGTGCCAGCAGCTTTAGGGACCATAATTCACCCCTCCACTTT. It specifies CASSFRDHNSPLHF.

The rearrangement links TRBV15 to TRBJ2-2; D not certain. Germline loops: CDR1 LNHNV, CDR2 YYDKDF (reference sequence). Between the trimmed V and J ends, which lost 3 bases and 1 base, there was a span of 9 bases. The CDR3 consists of 15 residues. CDR3 DNA: TGTGCCACCAGCAGGGTCGGACGGAACACCGGGGAGCTGTTTTTT. Translated, it gives CATSRVGRNTGELFF.

This clonotype has just a few counts. The CDR3 region is CASSYDERRNYGYTF. The CDR3 coding sequence is TGTGCCAGCAGTTATGATGAGAGACGGAACTATGGCTACACCTTC. This chain joins TRBV6-2 or TRBV6-3 and TRBJ1-2; D is ambiguous. There are 15 residues in the CDR3. Looked up from germline, CDR1 is MNHEY and CDR2 is SVGEGT. V was clipped by 3 bases and J by 2 bases, with 13 bases between them.